Below, 3 T cell receptor beta chains from the same sample are listed, as sequenced in a study of long-term antiretroviral therapy in people with HIV. It was version v3.0 of the immunoSEQ assay that was run at survey level. Profiling relied on immunoSEQ multiplex PCR, and the TCRdb table lists in-frame clones only, not all of them. The table has around 28,000 clones, roughly 88% seen once. Sequenced here: unsorted PBMCs, sampled about 2.7 years after starting antiretroviral therapy. The receptor set was obtained from a young man with HIV.

V is TRBV5-1 and J is TRBJ1-6; 7 nucleotides match TRBD1. Per the germline V gene, CDR1 is SGHRS and CDR2 is YFSETQ. The CDR3 has 15 residues. V lost 1 base, J lost 6 bases, and 4 bases stayed unmatched. The CDR3 is CASSLLQGSNSPLHF. The CDR3 DNA reads as TGCGCCAGCAGCTTGCTACAGGGGAGTAATTCACCCCTCCACTTT.

CDR3 coding DNA: TGTGCCAGTAGCCCGACAGGGGTCCAGCCCCAGCATTTT. Translation gives CASSPTGVQPQHF. V gene TRBV19 combines with J gene TRBJ1-5; 8 bases fit TRBD1. The J segment lost 7 bases and the V segment lost 6 bases, leaving 5 bases of the junction unmatched. The CDR3 has 13 amino acids. Per the germline V gene, CDR1 is LNHDA and CDR2 is SQIVND (reference sequence).

This clone was counted only a few times. The chain couples TRBV10-2 to TRBJ2-2; a possible D gene is TRBD2 (5 bases). Trimming took 8 bases from V and 6 from J, leaving 13 bases between them. Germline CDR1 WSHSY, CDR2 SAAADI. The CDR3 totals 13 residues. The CDR3 sequence: CASSLEVAGELFF. The CDR3, as DNA: TGCGCCAGCTCTCTGGAGGTGGCCGGGGAGCTGTTTTTT.